One sample yielded the 6 T cell receptor beta chains listed below, sequenced in a study of cytomegalovirus exposure and HLA in healthy donors (dated by TCRdb to between 2016 and 2019). Library generation was performed with the immunoSEQ multiplex PCR assay. The multiplex PCR relied on a mix of 60 forward primers for TCR Vbeta segments and 13 reverse primers for TCR Jbeta segments. TCRdb took over this immuneACCESS table, retaining in-frame rearrangements with V and J assigned. Such tables are incomplete; in checked studies, under half of the missing clones stem from an unresolved V gene, and the remainder is unexplained. The sample table lists 150,000 to 200,000 clones, around 78% of them with a count of one. The ten largest clones take up 0.9% to 1.1% of the sample. Sequences were obtained from PBMCs. Receptors originate from a woman in her thirties or forties in good health and CMV-seronegative.

As concerns this clone: The sample holds other DNA sequences that translate to the same CDR3. V is TRBV6-1 and J is TRBJ1-5; unclear D gene. Trimming took 2 bases from V and 4 from J, leaving 12 bases between them. The CDR3 totals 15 residues. Germline-derived CDR1 and CDR2 are MNHNS and SASEGT. CDR3 bases: TGTGCCAGCAGTGAAACATATCGGGGTAATCAGCCCCAGCATTTT. Protein: CASSETYRGNQPQHF.

The chain carries TRBV5-1 and TRBJ2-5; the match to TRBD1 covers 11 bases. This CDR3 contains 16 residues. V dropped 0 bases and J dropped 1; count of bases not matched to a gene: 2. Germline values: CDR1 SGHRS, CDR2 YFSETQ. CDR3 loop: CASSLAGTGGQETQYF. CDR3 coding DNA: TGCGCCAGCAGCTTGGCCGGGACAGGGGGCCAAGAGACCCAGTACTTC.

This sequence joins TRBV9 and TRBJ1-3, with unresolved D. There are 15 residues in the CDR3. Germline CDR1 and CDR2: SGDLS and YYNGEE. V lost 0 bases and J lost 3, with 10 bases in between. The CDR3 spells CASSVEAAGGNTIYF. The CDR3 DNA reads as TGTGCCAGCAGCGTAGAAGCTGCCGGTGGAAACACCATATATTTT.

This clone was seen just once. V and J are TRBV19 and TRBJ1-1; D is perhaps TRBD1 (6 bases). V was shortened by 7 bases and J by 2 bases, with 23 bases between the two germline ends. This CDR3 comprises 17 residues. Germline-derived CDR1 and CDR2 are LNHDA and SQIVND (reference sequence). CDR3 DNA: TGTGCCAGTACCGCCATCAGAGCGACAGGCATCAACACTGAAGCTTTCTTT. This sequence encodes CASTAIRATGINTEAFF.

The chain carries TRBV5-1 and TRBJ1-4; 10 bases are shared with TRBD1. V was pared by 4 bases and J by 7 bases, with 4 bases of the junction left unmatched. This CDR3 has 14 amino acids. Germline CDR1 SGHRS, CDR2 YFSETQ. In DNA form, the CDR3 reads TGCGCCAGCAGCACCGGGACAGGGGCTGAAAAACTGTTTTTT. Its protein is CASSTGTGAEKLFF.

Note on this clone: Other DNA sequences within the sample encode an identical CDR3. This rearrangement joins TRBV6-6 to TRBJ2-3; 8 bases line up with TRBD2. The germline V gene encodes CDR1 MNHNY and CDR2 SVGAGI (reference sequence). The CDR3 loop spans 14 amino acids. This CDR3 is CATAGGRSTDTQYF. In DNA, the CDR3 is TGTGCTACCGCGGGAGGTCGATCCACAGATACGCAGTATTTT.